This entry describes one T cell receptor beta chain. As yet, its antigen is unknown. With V trimmed by 4 bases and J by 1 base, 4 bases remained unmatched. This CDR3 comprises 15 residues. Germline V CDR1 and CDR2: SGHRS, YFSETQ. The data were obtained in a study of identical twins. The study's findings and limits: Within cord blood, abundant beta clonotypes carried fewer insertions, but memory repertoires showed no such trend.

TCRdb re-analysed the 5' RACE reads in MiXCR, keeping a single row per CDR3 protein. The table has around 1.7 million distinct CDR3 sequences, less than 35% seen once. Material for sequencing was cord blood. This chain uses TRBV5-1 with TRBJ1-4; 7 bases fit TRBD1. The receptor's source is a newborn girl in good health. The CDR3 DNA follows: TGCGCCAGCAGCCTACGACAGGGAACTAATGAAAAACTGTTTTTT. Protein product: CASSLRQGTNEKLFF.